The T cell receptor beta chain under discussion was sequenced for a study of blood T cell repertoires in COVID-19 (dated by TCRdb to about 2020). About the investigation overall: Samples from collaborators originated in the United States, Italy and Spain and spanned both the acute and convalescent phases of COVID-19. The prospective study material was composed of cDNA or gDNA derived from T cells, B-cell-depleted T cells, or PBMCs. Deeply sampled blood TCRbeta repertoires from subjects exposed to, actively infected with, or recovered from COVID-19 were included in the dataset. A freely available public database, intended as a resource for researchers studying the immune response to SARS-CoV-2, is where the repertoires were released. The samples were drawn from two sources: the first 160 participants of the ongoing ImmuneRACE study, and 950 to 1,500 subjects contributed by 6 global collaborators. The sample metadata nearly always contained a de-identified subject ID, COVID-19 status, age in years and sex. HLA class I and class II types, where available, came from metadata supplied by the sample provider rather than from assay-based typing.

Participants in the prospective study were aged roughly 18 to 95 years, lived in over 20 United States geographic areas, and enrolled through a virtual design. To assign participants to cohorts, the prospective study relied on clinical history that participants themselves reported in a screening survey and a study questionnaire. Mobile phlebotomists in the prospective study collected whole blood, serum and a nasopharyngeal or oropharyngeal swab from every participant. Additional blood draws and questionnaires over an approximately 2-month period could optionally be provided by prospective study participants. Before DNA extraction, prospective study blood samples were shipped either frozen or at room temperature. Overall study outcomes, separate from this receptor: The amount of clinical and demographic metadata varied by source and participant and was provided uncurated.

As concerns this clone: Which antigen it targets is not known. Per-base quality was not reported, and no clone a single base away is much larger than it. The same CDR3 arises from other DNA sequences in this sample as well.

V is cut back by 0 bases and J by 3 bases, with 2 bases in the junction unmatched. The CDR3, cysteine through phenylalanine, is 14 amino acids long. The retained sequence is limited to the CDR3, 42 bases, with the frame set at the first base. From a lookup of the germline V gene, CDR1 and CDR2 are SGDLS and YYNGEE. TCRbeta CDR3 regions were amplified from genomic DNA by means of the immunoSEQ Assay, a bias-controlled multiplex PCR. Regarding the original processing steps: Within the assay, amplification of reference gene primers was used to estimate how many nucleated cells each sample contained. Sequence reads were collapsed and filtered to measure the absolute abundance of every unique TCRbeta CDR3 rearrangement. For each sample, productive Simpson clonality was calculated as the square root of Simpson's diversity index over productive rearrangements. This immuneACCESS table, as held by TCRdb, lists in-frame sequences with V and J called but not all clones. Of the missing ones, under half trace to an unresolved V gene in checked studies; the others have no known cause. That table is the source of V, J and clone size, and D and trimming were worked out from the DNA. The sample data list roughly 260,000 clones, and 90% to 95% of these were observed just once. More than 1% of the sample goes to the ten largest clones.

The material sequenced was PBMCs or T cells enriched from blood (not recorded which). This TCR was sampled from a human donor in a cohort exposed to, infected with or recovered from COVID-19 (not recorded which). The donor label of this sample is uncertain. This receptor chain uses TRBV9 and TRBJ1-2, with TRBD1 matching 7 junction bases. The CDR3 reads CASSVEGADYGYTF. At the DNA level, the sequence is TGTGCCAGCAGCGTAGAGGGGGCTGACTATGGCTACACCTTC. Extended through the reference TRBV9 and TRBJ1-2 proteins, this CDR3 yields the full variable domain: DSGVTQTPKHLITATGQRVTLRCSPRSGDLSVYWYQQSLDQGLQFLIQYYNGEERAKGNILERFSAQQFPDLHSELNLSSLELGDSALYFCASSVEGADYGYTFGSGTRLTVV.